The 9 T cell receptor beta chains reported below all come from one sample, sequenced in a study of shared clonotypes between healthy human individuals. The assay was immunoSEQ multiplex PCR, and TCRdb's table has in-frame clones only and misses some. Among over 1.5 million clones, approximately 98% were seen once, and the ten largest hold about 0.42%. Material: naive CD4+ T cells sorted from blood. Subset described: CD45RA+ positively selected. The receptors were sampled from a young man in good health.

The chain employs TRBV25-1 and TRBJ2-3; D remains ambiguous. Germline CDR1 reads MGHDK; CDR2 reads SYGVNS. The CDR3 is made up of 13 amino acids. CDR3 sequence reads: CVDMGLRSDTQYF. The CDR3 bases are TGTGTAGACATGGGCCTGAGGTCAGATACGCAGTATTTT. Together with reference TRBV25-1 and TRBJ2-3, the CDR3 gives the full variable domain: EADIYQTPRYLVIGTGKKITLECSQTMGHDKMYWYQQDPGMELHLIHYSYGVNSTEKGDLSSESTVSRIRTEHFPLTLESARPSHTSQYLCVDMGLRSDTQYFGPGTRLTVL.

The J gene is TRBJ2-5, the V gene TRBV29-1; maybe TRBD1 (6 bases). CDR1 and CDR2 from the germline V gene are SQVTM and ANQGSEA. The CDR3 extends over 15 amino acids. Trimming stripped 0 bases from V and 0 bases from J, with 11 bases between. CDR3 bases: TGCAGCGTTGAAGACCCGAGGGGGTACCAAGAGACCCAGTACTTC. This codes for CSVEDPRGYQETQYF.

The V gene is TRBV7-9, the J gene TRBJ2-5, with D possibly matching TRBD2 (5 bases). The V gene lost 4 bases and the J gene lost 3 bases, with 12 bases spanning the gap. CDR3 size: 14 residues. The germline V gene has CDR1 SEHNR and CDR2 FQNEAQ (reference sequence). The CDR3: CASSSIGNEETQYF. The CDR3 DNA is TGTGCCAGCAGCTCTATCGGGAATGAAGAGACCCAGTACTTC.

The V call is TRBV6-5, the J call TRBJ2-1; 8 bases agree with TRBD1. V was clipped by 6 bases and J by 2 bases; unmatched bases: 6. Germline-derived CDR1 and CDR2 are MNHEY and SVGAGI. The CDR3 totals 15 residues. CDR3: CASSPDRDPYNEQFF. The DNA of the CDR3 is TGTGCCAGCAGCCCGGACAGGGACCCCTACAATGAGCAGTTCTTC.

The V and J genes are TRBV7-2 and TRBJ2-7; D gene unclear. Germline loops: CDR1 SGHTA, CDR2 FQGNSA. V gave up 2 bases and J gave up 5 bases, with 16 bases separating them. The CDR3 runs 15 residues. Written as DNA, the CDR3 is TGTGCCAGCAGCTTAACCCGGGCCGCTAGGAACGAGCAGTACTTC. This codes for CASSLTRAARNEQYF.

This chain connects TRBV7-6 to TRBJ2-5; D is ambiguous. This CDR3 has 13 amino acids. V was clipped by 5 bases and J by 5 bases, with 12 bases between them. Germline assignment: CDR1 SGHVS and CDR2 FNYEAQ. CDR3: CASSPRSRETQYF. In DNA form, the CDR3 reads TGTGCCAGCAGCCCTAGGAGTCGGGAGACCCAGTACTTC.

DNA of the CDR3: TGTGCCAGCAGCAGGAGAGGTGGAAACACCATATATTTT. It codes for CASSRRGGNTIYF. The chain combines TRBV5-6 with TRBJ1-3; D unresolved. V was cut by 4 bases and J by 3 bases, with 8 bases left in between. The germline gives CDR1 SGHDT, CDR2 YYEEEE. The CDR3 extends over 13 amino acids.

CDR3 DNA sequence: TGTGCCAGCAGCGGTACAGGGTTGGCGGGAGGTGAGCAGTTCTTC. Translation gives CASSGTGLAGGEQFF. This chain joins TRBV5-8 and TRBJ2-1; TRBD2 aligns across 8 bases. V shed 4 bases and J 9 bases; nucleotides not matched to a gene: 12. CDR3 length: 15 amino acids. CDR1 and CDR2 from the germline V gene are SGHTS and YDEGEE.

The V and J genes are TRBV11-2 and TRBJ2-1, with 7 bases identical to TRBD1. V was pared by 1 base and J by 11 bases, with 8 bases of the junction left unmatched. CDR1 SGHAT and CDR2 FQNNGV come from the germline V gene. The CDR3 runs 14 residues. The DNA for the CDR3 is TGTGCCAGCAGCTTAGTGAGGGGGCGCGGACAGCAGTTCTTC. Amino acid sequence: CASSLVRGRGQQFF.